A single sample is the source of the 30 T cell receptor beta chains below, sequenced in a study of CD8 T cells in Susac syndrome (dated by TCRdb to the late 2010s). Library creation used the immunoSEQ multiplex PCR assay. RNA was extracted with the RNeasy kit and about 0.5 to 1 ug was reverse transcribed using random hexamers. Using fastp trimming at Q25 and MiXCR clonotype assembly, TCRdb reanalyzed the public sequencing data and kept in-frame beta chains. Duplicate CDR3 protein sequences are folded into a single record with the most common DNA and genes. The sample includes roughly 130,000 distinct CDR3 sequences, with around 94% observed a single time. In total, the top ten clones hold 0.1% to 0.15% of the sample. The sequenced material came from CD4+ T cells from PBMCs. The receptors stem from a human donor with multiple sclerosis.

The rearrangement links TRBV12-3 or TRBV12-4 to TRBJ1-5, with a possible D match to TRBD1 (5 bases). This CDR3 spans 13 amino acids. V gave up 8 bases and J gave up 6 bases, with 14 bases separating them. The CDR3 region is CASVGNRGQPQHF. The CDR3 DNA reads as TGTGCCAGCGTAGGCAATAGGGGTCAGCCCCAGCATTTT.

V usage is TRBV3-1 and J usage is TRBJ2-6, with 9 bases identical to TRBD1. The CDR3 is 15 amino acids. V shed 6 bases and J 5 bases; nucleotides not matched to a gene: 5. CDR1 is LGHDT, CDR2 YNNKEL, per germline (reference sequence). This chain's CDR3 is CASRGQGRRANVLTF. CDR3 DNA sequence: TGTGCCAGCAGGGGACAGGGCAGGAGGGCCAACGTCCTGACTTTC.

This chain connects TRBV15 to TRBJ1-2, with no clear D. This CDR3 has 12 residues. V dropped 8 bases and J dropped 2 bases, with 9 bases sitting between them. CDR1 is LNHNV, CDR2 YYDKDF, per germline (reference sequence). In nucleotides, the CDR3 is TGTGCCACCTCAGGAGAGAACTATGGCTACACCTTC. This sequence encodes CATSGENYGYTF. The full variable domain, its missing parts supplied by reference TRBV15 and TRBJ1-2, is DAMVIQNPRYQVTQFGKPVTLSCSQTLNHNVMYWYQQKSSQAPKLLFHYYDKDFNNEADTPDNFQSRRPNTSFCFLDIRSPGLGDTAMYLCATSGENYGYTFGSGTRLTVV.

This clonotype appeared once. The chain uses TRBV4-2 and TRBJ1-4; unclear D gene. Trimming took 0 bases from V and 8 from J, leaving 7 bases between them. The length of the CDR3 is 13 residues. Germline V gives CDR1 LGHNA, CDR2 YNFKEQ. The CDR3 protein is CASSQDESEKLFF. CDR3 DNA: TGTGCCAGCAGCCAAGACGAATCCGAAAAACTGTTTTTT.

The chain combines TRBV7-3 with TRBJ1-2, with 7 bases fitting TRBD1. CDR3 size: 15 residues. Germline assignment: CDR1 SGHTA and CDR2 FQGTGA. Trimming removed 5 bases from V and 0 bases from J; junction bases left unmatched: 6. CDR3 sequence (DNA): TGTGCCAGCAGCCGGGACAGTACCACTAACTATGGCTACACCTTC. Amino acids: CASSRDSTTNYGYTF.

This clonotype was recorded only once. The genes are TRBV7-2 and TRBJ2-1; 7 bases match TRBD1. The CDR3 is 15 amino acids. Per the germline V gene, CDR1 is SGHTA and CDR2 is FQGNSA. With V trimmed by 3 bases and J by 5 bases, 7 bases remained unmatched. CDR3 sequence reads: CASSFSGQSHNEQFF. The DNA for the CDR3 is TGTGCCAGCAGCTTTTCGGGACAGTCACACAATGAGCAGTTCTTC.

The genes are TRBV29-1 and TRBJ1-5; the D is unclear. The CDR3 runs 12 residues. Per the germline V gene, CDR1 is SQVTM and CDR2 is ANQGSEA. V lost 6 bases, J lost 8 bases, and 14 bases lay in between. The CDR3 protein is CSVGGSREPQHF. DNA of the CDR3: TGCAGCGTGGGAGGGAGCCGGGAGCCCCAGCATTTT.

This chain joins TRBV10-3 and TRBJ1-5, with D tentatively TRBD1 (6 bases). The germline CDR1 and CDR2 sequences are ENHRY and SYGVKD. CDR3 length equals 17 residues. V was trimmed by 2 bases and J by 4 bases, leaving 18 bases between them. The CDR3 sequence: CAISEGGQDPTNQPQHF. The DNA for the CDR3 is TGTGCCATCAGTGAGGGGGGGCAGGACCCCACGAATCAGCCCCAGCATTTT.

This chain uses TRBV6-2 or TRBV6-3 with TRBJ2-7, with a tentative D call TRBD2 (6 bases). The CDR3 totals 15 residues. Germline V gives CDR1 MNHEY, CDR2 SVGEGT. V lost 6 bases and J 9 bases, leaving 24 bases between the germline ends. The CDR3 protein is CASSLGYRDSWRQYF. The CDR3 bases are TGTGCCAGCAGCCTAGGATACCGGGACTCCTGGCGGCAGTACTTC.

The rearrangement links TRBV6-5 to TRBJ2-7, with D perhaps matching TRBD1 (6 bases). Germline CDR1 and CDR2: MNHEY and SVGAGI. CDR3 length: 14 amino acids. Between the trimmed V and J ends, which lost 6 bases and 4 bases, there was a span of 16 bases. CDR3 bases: TGTGCCAGCAGCCAAGGGGCAGGGGTTTACGAGCAGTACTTC. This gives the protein CASSQGAGVYEQYF.

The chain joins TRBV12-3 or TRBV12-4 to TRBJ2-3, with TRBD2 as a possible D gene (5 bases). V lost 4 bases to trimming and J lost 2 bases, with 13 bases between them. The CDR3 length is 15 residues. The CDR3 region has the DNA TGTGCCAGCAGTTCGGAGGTATCAGACACAGATACGCAGTATTTT. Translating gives CASSSEVSDTDTQYF.

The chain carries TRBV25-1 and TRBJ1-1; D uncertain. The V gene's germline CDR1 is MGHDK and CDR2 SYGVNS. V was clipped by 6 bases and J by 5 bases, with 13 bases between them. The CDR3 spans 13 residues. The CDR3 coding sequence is TGTGCCAGCAGCCCTTTAGGAGGAACTGAAGCTTTCTTT. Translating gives CASSPLGGTEAFF.

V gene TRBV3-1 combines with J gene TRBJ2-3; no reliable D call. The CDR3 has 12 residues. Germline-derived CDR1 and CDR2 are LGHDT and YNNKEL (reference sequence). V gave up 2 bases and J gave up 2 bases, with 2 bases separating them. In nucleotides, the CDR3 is TGTGCCAGCAGCCAATTCACAGATACGCAGTATTTT. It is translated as CASSQFTDTQYF.

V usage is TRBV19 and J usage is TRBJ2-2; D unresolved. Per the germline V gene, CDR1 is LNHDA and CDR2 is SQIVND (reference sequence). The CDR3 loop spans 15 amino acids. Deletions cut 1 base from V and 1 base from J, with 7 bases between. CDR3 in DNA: TGTGCCAGTAGTATAGGGACGGAGAACACCGGGGAGCTGTTTTTT. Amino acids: CASSIGTENTGELFF.

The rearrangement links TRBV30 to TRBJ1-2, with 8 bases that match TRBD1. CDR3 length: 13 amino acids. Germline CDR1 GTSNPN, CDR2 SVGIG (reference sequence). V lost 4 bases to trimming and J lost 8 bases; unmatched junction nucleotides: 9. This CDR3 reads CAWIPRGRQGYTF. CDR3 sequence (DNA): TGTGCCTGGATTCCCAGGGGGCGGCAAGGCTACACCTTC. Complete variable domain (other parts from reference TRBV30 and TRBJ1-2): SQTIHQWPATLVQPVGSPLSLECTVEGTSNPNLYWYRQAAGRGLQLLFYSVGIGQISSEVPQNLSASRPQDRQFILSSKKLLLSDSGFYLCAWIPRGRQGYTFGSGTRLTVV.

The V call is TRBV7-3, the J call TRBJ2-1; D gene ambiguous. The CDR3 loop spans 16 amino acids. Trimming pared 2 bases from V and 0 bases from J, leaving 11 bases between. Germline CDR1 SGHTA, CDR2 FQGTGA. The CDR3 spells CASSLFRSASYNEQFF. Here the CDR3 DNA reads TGTGCCAGCAGCTTATTTAGAAGCGCCTCCTACAATGAGCAGTTCTTC. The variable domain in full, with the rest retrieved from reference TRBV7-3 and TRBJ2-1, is GAGVSQTPSNKVTEKGKYVELRCDPISGHTALYWYRQSLGQGPEFLIYFQGTGAADDSGLPNDRFFAVRPEGSVSTLKIQRTERGDSAVYLCASSLFRSASYNEQFFGPGTRLTVL.

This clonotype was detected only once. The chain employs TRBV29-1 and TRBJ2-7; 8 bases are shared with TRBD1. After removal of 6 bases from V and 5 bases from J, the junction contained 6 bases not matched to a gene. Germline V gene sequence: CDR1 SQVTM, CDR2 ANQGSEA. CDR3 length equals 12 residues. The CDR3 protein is CSVLDRGHEQYF. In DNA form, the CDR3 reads TGCAGCGTCCTCGACAGGGGCCACGAGCAGTACTTC.

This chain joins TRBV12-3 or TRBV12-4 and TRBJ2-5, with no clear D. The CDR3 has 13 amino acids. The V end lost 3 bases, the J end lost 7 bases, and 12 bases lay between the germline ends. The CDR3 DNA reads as TGTGCCAGCAGTTTTGAGCCTTTTGGGACCCAGTACTTC. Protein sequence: CASSFEPFGTQYF.

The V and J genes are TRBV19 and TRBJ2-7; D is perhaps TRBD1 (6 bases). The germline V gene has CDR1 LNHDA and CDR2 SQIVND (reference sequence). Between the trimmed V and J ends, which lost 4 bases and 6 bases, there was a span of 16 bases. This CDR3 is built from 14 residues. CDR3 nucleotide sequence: TGTGCCAGTAGTACCCGACAGGCACCGAGCGAGCAGTACTTC. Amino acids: CASSTRQAPSEQYF. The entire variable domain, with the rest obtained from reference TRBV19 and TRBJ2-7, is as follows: DGGITQSPKYLFRKEGQNVTLSCEQNLNHDAMYWYRQDPGQGLRLIYYSQIVNDFQKGDIAEGYSVSREKKESFPLTVTSAQKNPTAFYLCASSTRQAPSEQYFGPGTRLTVT.

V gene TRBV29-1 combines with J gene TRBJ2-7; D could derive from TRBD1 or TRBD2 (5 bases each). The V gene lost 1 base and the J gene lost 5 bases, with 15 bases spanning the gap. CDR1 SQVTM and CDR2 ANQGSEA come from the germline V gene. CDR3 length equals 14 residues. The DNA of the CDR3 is TGCAGCGTTGAAGGGGGGAAGGAGGCCCACGAGCAGTACTTC. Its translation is CSVEGGKEAHEQYF.

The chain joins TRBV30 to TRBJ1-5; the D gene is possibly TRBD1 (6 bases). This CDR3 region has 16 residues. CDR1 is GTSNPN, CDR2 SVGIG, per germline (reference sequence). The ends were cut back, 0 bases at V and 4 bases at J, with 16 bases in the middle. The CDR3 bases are TGTGCCTGGAGTGTAAGGGGAAGGGGGTGGAATCAGCCCCAGCATTTT. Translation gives CAWSVRGRGWNQPQHF. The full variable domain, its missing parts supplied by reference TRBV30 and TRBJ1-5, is SQTIHQWPATLVQPVGSPLSLECTVEGTSNPNLYWYRQAAGRGLQLLFYSVGIGQISSEVPQNLSASRPQDRQFILSSKKLLLSDSGFYLCAWSVRGRGWNQPQHFGDGTRLSIL.

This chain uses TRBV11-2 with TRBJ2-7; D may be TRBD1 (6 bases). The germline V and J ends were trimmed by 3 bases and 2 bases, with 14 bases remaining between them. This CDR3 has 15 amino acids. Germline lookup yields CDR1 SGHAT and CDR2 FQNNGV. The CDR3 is CASSFTGQEPYEQYF. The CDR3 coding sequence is TGTGCCAGCAGCTTTACAGGGCAGGAACCCTACGAGCAGTACTTC.

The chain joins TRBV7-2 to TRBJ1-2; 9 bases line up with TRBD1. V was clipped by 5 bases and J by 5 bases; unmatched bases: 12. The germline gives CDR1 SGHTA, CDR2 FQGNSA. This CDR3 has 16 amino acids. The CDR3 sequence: CASSPRLGTGRYGYTF. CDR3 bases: TGTGCCAGCAGCCCCAGGTTAGGGACAGGGCGTTATGGCTACACCTTC.

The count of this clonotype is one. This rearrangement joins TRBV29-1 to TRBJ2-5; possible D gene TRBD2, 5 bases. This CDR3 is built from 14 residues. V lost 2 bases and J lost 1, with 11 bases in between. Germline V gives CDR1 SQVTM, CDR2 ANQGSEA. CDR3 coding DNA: TGCAGCGTTGAACCTCGGCGGGCCCAAGAGACCCAGTACTTC. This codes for CSVEPRRAQETQYF.

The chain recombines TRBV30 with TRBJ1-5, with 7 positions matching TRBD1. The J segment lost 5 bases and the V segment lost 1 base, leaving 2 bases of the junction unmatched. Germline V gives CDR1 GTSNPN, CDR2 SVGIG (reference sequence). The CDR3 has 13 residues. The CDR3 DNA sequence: TGTGCCTGGAGTGAGGGGGCGTATCAGCCCCAGCATTTT. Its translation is CAWSEGAYQPQHF.

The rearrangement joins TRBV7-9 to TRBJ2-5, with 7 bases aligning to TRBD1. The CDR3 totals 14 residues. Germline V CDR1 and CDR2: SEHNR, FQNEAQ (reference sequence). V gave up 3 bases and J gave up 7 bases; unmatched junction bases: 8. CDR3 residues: CASSFDRATGTQYF. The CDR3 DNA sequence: TGTGCCAGCAGCTTTGACAGGGCGACGGGGACCCAGTACTTC.

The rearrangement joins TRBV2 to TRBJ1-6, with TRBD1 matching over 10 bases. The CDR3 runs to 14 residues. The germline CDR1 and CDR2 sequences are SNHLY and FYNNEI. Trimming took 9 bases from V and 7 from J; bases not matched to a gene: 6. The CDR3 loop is CARKGQGNNSPLHF. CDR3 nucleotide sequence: TGTGCCAGAAAGGGACAGGGGAACAATTCACCCCTCCACTTT.

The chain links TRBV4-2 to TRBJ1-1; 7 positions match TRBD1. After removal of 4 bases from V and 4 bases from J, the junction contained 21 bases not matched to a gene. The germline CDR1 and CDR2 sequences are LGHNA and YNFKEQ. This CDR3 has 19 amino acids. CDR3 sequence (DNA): TGTGCCAGCAGCCCCTTCGCCTTTGACAGGACAGGATCTGGCACTGAAGCTTTCTTT. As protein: CASSPFAFDRTGSGTEAFF.

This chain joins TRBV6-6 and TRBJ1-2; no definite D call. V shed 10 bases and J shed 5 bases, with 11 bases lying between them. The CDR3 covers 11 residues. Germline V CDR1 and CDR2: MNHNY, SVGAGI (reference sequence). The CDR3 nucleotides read TGTGCCATAGGATTACGGTATGGCTACACCTTC. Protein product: CAIGLRYGYTF.

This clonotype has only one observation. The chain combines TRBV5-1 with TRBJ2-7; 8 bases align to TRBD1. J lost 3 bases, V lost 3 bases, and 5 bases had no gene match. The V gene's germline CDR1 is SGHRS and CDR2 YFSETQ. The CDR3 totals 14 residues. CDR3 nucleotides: TGCGCCAGCAGCTCCCTGACAGGGGACTACGAGCAGTACTTC. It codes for CASSSLTGDYEQYF.